One sample yielded the 15 T cell receptor beta chains listed below, sequenced in a study of blood T cells in healthy people across ages. Sample-barcoded 5' priming and a J-beta primer mix drove a second PCR of 7 to 11 cycles. TCRdb ran MiXCR on the 5' RACE reads and lists one entry per CDR3 protein. This table has roughly 800,000 distinct CDR3 sequences, roughly 60% appearing once. Source material: blood. All receptors derive from a man aged 30 to 39 in good health.

This clonotype came up once. The rearrangement links TRBV12-3 or TRBV12-4 to TRBJ2-1; the D gene is possibly TRBD1 (5 bases). V was pared by 6 bases and J by 6 bases, with 12 bases between. CDR3 length equals 13 residues. The CDR3 here is CASSVNQGNEQFF. As DNA, the CDR3 is TGTGCCAGCAGCGTAAACCAGGGCAATGAGCAGTTCTTC.

Of note for this clonotype: This CDR3 fails to terminate in the conserved phenylalanine or tryptophan, so it likely reflects a read error. The V and J genes are TRBV5-1 and TRBJ2-5, with D perhaps matching TRBD1 (5 bases). V shed 4 bases and J shed 0 bases, with 16 bases lying between them. Germline V gene sequence: CDR1 SGHRS, CDR2 YFSETQ. CDR3 size: 16 residues. The CDR3 DNA sequence: TGCGCCAGCAGCATTGGGGCACTCGAGTACCAAGAGACCCAGTACCTC. It translates to CASSIGALEYQETQYL.

This clonotype was counted only a few times. This chain joins TRBV29-1 and TRBJ2-1; D may match TRBD1 or TRBD2 (5 bases each). The CDR3 contains 12 residues. V dropped 4 bases and J dropped 5 bases, with 9 bases sitting between them. Germline V lookup: CDR1 SQVTM, CDR2 ANQGSEA. The CDR3, as DNA: TGCAGCGTTGGGGGGATTCACAATGAGCAGTTCTTC. The encoded protein is CSVGGIHNEQFF.

This clonotype was seen a few times. The V and J genes are TRBV5-1 and TRBJ2-7; TRBD1 matches at 7 bases. The V gene end was trimmed by 1 base and the J gene end by 2 bases; junction bases not matched to a gene: 6. CDR1 and CDR2 from the germline V gene are SGHRS and YFSETQ. CDR3 size: 15 residues. Written as DNA, the CDR3 is TGCGCCAGCAGCTTGTGGCCAGGGGGTACCTACGAGCAGTACTTC. Encoded protein: CASSLWPGGTYEQYF.

This clonotype was picked up a small number of times. The chain recombines TRBV20-1 with TRBJ1-6; no definite D call. CDR1 and CDR2 from the germline V gene are DFQATT and SNEGSKA (reference sequence). The CDR3 totals 17 residues. V lost 2 bases to trimming and J lost 0 bases, with 14 bases between them. Here the CDR3 reads CSARMDQFSSYNSPLHF. The CDR3 DNA sequence: TGCAGTGCTAGAATGGATCAATTCAGCTCCTATAATTCACCCCTCCACTTT.

About this clonotype: A much larger clone differs by one base, so this may be a read error. The V and J genes are TRBV29-1 and TRBJ2-1; D is perhaps TRBD2 (5 bases). The V and J ends lost 7 bases and 0 bases respectively, with 13 bases between them. CDR1 is SQVTM, CDR2 ANQGSEA, per germline. This CDR3 spans 14 amino acids. The DNA of the CDR3 is TGCAGCGGGTGGCTAGCAGCCTCCTACAATGAGCAGTTCTTC. The encoded protein is CSGWLAASYNEQFF.

The V call is TRBV12-5, the J call TRBJ2-3; D gene ambiguous. V lost 0 bases to trimming and J lost 6 bases, with 7 bases between them. Germline-derived CDR1 and CDR2 are LGHNT and FRNRAP. The CDR3 sequence is 13 residues long. Written as DNA, the CDR3 is TGTGCTAGTGGTTTGGTAGGCTGGGATACGCAGTATTTT. Its translation: CASGLVGWDTQYF.

This clonotype has only a few counts. V and J are TRBV5-1 and TRBJ2-3; 7 bases are shared with TRBD2. Germline V gene sequence: CDR1 SGHRS, CDR2 YFSETQ. CDR3 length: 14 amino acids. J gave up 3 bases and V 4 bases, and 5 bases lay outside the gene matches. CDR3 sequence reads: CASSERGATDTQYF. CDR3 bases: TGCGCCAGCAGCGAGCGGGGAGCAACAGATACGCAGTATTTT.

J is TRBJ2-7 and V is TRBV29-1; TRBD2 might be the D (5 bases). This CDR3 has 11 amino acids. V shed 2 bases and J shed 3 bases, with 5 bases lying between them. CDR1 is SQVTM, CDR2 ANQGSEA, per germline. Here the CDR3 reads CSVESGYEQYF. The DNA for the CDR3 is TGCAGCGTTGAAAGCGGCTACGAGCAGTACTTC.

The rearrangement joins TRBV7-2 to TRBJ1-2, with D tentatively TRBD1 (5 bases). The V end was cut by 3 bases, the J end by 8 bases, with 16 bases between. This CDR3 contains 14 residues. The V gene's germline CDR1 is SGHTA and CDR2 FQGNSA. The CDR3 protein is CASSFQGVREGYTF. Written as DNA, the CDR3 is TGTGCCAGCAGCTTTCAAGGGGTTAGAGAAGGCTACACCTTC.

The chain combines TRBV7-2 with TRBJ2-3; D remains ambiguous. This CDR3 is built from 16 residues. Between the trimmed V and J ends, which lost 7 bases and 4 bases, there was a span of 21 bases. Looked up from germline, CDR1 is SGHTA and CDR2 is FQGNSA. CDR3 in DNA: TGTGCCAGCAAGTTCGTTTCGGGCAGAGTGGCAGATACGCAGTATTTT. Translating it yields CASKFVSGRVADTQYF.

This chain uses TRBV27 with TRBJ2-6; unclear D gene. The germline V gene encodes CDR1 MNHEY and CDR2 SMNVEV (reference sequence). CDR3 length: 16 residues. Deletions cut 6 bases from V and 6 bases from J, with 18 bases between. CDR3 protein: CASSPLGWSVANVLTF. CDR3 DNA sequence: TGTGCCAGCAGCCCTCTAGGGTGGTCCGTGGCCAACGTCCTGACTTTC.

The chain joins TRBV20-1 to TRBJ2-3, with TRBD1 identical over 7 bases. Germline V gives CDR1 DFQATT, CDR2 SNEGSKA (reference sequence). V lost 1 base and J lost 4; bases outside the gene matches: 5. The CDR3 has 14 residues. The DNA of the CDR3 is TGCAGTGCTAGAGGAGAAGGGGGCGCAGATACGCAGTATTTT. Its translation is CSARGEGGADTQYF.

This rearrangement joins TRBV27 to TRBJ1-1; D may be TRBD1 (6 bases). In germline, CDR1 is MNHEY, CDR2 SMNVEV (reference sequence). The CDR3 is 15 residues long. Deletions cut 3 bases from V and 1 base from J, with 12 bases between. CDR3 sequence reads: CASSFAGGRNTEAFF. The CDR3 DNA reads TGTGCCAGCAGTTTTGCGGGGGGCCGGAACACTGAAGCTTTCTTT.

J is TRBJ2-3 and V is TRBV29-1; D perhaps matches TRBD2 (7 bases). The CDR3 is 14 residues long. CDR1 and CDR2 from the germline V gene are SQVTM and ANQGSEA. Trimming took 4 bases from V and 2 from J, leaving 13 bases between them. The CDR3 region has the DNA TGCAGCGTTGTGGGGGGGGCCATCACAGATACGCAGTATTTT. Residues: CSVVGGAITDTQYF.